The following is a T cell receptor beta chain sequence with its context. Time point noted: baseline, week 1 (first vaccination visit). Regarding treatment: pre-vaccination baseline after standard-of-care therapy. The sample is drawn from a study of a mutant IDH1 vaccine in newly diagnosed glioma. This CDR3 comprises 15 residues. Germline CDR1 reads SGDLS; CDR2 reads YYNGEE. V lost 4 bases and J lost 4, with 17 bases in between. The table came from immunoSEQ multiplex PCR; TCRdb's copy has only in-frame clones and leaves some out. The table shows around 37,000 clones, with roughly 78% occurring only once.

Specimen: PBMCs, collected from a glioma patient treated with radiotherapy, temozolomide or both. This rearrangement joins TRBV9 to TRBJ1-2; possible D gene TRBD1, 6 bases. The clonotype was recovered from a man between 35 and 55 years old with glioma. Some clones in this sample may be carry-over from other donors' samples. CDR3 DNA sequence: TGTGCCAGCAGCTTAGGGGGGGACAACTTCTATGGCTACACCTTC. It specifies CASSLGGDNFYGYTF.